This entry lists 11 T cell receptor beta chains sequenced from one sample in a study of cytomegalovirus exposure and HLA in healthy donors. Repertoires were generated with immunoSEQ multiplex PCR, while TCRdb's copy carries only in-frame clones and drops some. The profile shows 350,000 or so clones, roughly 90% of them singletons. The sequenced material came from PBMCs. The receptors here all came from a woman aged 18-30 years in good health and CMV-seronegative.

The chain has TRBV10-3 and TRBJ1-1; D remains ambiguous. This CDR3 has 12 residues. V lost 7 bases and J lost 2, with 8 bases in between. Germline CDR1 and CDR2: ENHRY and SYGVKD. In DNA form, the CDR3 reads TGTGCCATCACCCCGGGTAACACTGAAGCTTTCTTT. Translating gives CAITPGNTEAFF.

A single count supports this clone. The chain joins TRBV6-5 to TRBJ2-7, with TRBD2 identical over 10 bases. Germline CDR1 reads MNHEY; CDR2 reads SVGAGI. V shed 2 bases, J shed 3 bases, and the junction held 4 bases outside the gene matches. CDR3 size: 15 residues. The CDR3 loop reads CASSYGGLADYEQYF. The DNA for the CDR3 is TGTGCCAGCAGTTACGGAGGACTAGCGGACTACGAGCAGTACTTC.

V gene TRBV5-1 combines with J gene TRBJ2-1; D perhaps matches TRBD1 (6 bases). The germline V gene has CDR1 SGHRS and CDR2 YFSETQ. Trimming stripped 5 bases from V and 6 bases from J, with 12 bases between. This CDR3 contains 13 residues. The CDR3 here is CASRGTRGNEQFF. The CDR3 region has the DNA TGCGCCAGCAGAGGGACACGAGGCAATGAGCAGTTCTTC.

The chain recombines TRBV5-1 with TRBJ2-2; TRBD1 matches 9 bases. The CDR3 sequence is 15 residues long. The junction had 3 bases not matched to a gene; V was cut back by 0 bases and J by 6 bases. Germline V gene data show CDR1 as SGHRS and CDR2 as YFSETQ. CDR3: CASSLATGGPGELFF. CDR3 nucleotides: TGCGCCAGCAGCTTGGCCACAGGGGGCCCCGGGGAGCTGTTTTTT.

The chain combines TRBV6-6 with TRBJ1-4, with D possibly TRBD1 on 5 matching bases. There are 14 residues in the CDR3. Germline CDR1 MNHNY, CDR2 SVGAGI (reference sequence). Trimming pared 7 bases from V and 4 bases from J, leaving 13 bases between. The CDR3 bases are TGTGCCAGCAACACGGGGGGGTTTAATGAAAAACTGTTTTTT. As protein: CASNTGGFNEKLFF.

The sample holds one count of this clone. The chain recombines TRBV29-1 with TRBJ2-2, with D perhaps TRBD1 (8 bases). Trimming took off 4 bases at V and 7 bases at J, with 25 bases between the two ends. The germline CDR1 and CDR2 sequences are SQVTM and ANQGSEA. The CDR3 loop spans 17 amino acids. The CDR3 spells CSVASDRGLLWGGELFF. As DNA, the CDR3 is TGCAGCGTTGCGTCAGACAGGGGACTACTATGGGGCGGGGAGCTGTTTTTT.

There are many counts of this clone. The chain couples TRBV29-1 to TRBJ2-1; no reliable D call. The germline V gene has CDR1 SQVTM and CDR2 ANQGSEA. The CDR3 spans 11 residues. The ends were cut back, 0 bases at V and 10 bases at J, with 7 bases in the middle. DNA of the CDR3: TGCAGCGTTGAAGATCGAGGCGAGCAGTTCTTC. Translation: CSVEDRGEQFF.

This clone was detected only a few times. The rearrangement links TRBV6-5 to TRBJ2-5; D is ambiguous. In germline, CDR1 is MNHEY, CDR2 SVGAGI. Trimming took off 2 bases at V and 4 bases at J, with 14 bases between the two ends. The CDR3 runs 15 residues. CDR3 nucleotide sequence: TGTGCCAGCAGTTACGCGCATGGTCTTGGAGAGACCCAGTACTTC. As protein: CASSYAHGLGETQYF.

The chain carries TRBV9 and TRBJ1-3, with D uncertain. Trimming left V 0 bases short and J 4 bases short, with 8 bases between. Germline-derived CDR1 and CDR2 are SGDLS and YYNGEE. The CDR3 is 14 residues long. CDR3 protein: CASSVDGTGNTIYF. The CDR3 DNA sequence: TGTGCCAGCAGCGTAGATGGTACAGGAAACACCATATATTTT.

V and J are TRBV19 and TRBJ2-7; D is possibly TRBD1 (5 bases). Germline loops: CDR1 LNHDA, CDR2 SQIVND (reference sequence). The CDR3 covers 15 residues. Trimming pared 5 bases from V and 3 bases from J, leaving 17 bases between. The CDR3 DNA is TGTGCCAGTAGTCCTAAGACAGTCGGAAGCTACGAGCAGTACTTC. Translating gives CASSPKTVGSYEQYF.

The V and J genes are TRBV7-9 and TRBJ2-1; D may be TRBD1 (5 bases). V was clipped by 1 base and J by 6 bases, with 16 bases between them. The CDR3 has 16 residues. Germline values: CDR1 SEHNR, CDR2 FQNEAQ (reference sequence). CDR3 in amino acids: CASSLGRGLQGNEQFF. The CDR3 DNA follows: TGTGCCAGCAGCTTAGGAAGGGGCCTCCAAGGCAATGAGCAGTTCTTC. Full variable domain (remainder filled in from reference TRBV7-9 and TRBJ2-1): DTGVSQNPRHKITKRGQNVTFRCDPISEHNRLYWYRQTLGQGPEFLTYFQNEAQLEKSRLLSDRFSAERPKGSFSTLEIQRTEQGDSAMYLCASSLGRGLQGNEQFFGPGTRLTVL.